These 27 T cell receptor beta chains were all obtained from the same sample, sequenced in a study of CD8+ T cells in alopecia areata. It was cDNA, reverse transcribed from extracted RNA, that served as the sequencing template. Sequenced by immunoSEQ multiplex PCR; TCRdb stores in-frame clones only, minus some. The table has roughly 150,000 clones, around 57% seen once. Material: CD4+ T cells sorted from blood. These receptors were obtained from a human donor in good health.

This clone came up a few times. V and J are TRBV7-9 and TRBJ2-3, with D maybe TRBD1 (6 bases). V dropped 4 bases and J dropped 7 bases, with 12 bases sitting between them. There are 13 residues in the CDR3. The germline V gene has CDR1 SEHNR and CDR2 FQNEAQ (reference sequence). CDR3 protein: CASSSGGGYTQYF. The CDR3 DNA reads as TGTGCCAGCAGCTCTGGGGGCGGTTATACGCAGTATTTT.

The rearrangement joins TRBV6-1 to TRBJ2-5; D gene ambiguous. Between the trimmed V and J ends, which lost 5 bases and 0 bases, there was a span of 7 bases. This CDR3 spans 13 amino acids. Germline CDR1 is MNHNS and CDR2 is SASEGT. DNA for the CDR3: TGTGCCAGCAGTCGGGCGTACCAAGAGACCCAGTACTTC. This gives the protein CASSRAYQETQYF.

This clone has a handful of counts. This chain uses TRBV7-9 with TRBJ2-2; a weak D match, TRBD2 (5 bases). Germline V lookup: CDR1 SEHNR, CDR2 FQNEAQ (reference sequence). Deletions cut 2 bases from V and 5 bases from J, with 12 bases between. The CDR3 consists of 15 residues. The CDR3 spells CASSLSSLRTGELFF. The DNA for the CDR3 is TGTGCCAGCAGCTTATCTAGCTTGAGAACCGGGGAGCTGTTTTTT.

This clone has only one observation. The rearrangement uses TRBV29-1 and TRBJ1-2; D not certain. Trimming removed 4 bases at V and 5 bases at J, with 8 bases between. Germline CDR1 reads SQVTM; CDR2 reads ANQGSEA. The CDR3 contains 11 residues. The chain's CDR3 is CSVVQLYGYTF. The DNA for the CDR3 is TGCAGCGTTGTGCAACTGTATGGCTACACCTTC.

Here the CDR3 reads CASSLVVDYGYTF. The CDR3 DNA reads as TGCGCCAGCAGCTTGGTGGTGGACTATGGCTACACCTTC. This chain uses TRBV5-1 with TRBJ1-2; no reliable D call. Germline V gives CDR1 SGHRS, CDR2 YFSETQ. With 0 bases removed from V and 3 bases from J, the gap between germline ends came to 6 bases. CDR3 length: 13 amino acids.

This rearrangement joins TRBV29-1 to TRBJ2-3, with a tentative D call TRBD2 (5 bases). The CDR3 extends over 15 amino acids. Germline CDR1 SQVTM, CDR2 ANQGSEA. V was cut by 4 bases and J by 2 bases, with 16 bases left in between. DNA of the CDR3: TGCAGCGTTGTGCCCCGTCGCGGGCTCACAGATACGCAGTATTTT. As protein: CSVVPRRGLTDTQYF.

This clone was recorded a few times. CDR3 residues: CASSLGRIKGQPQHF. The CDR3 bases are TGTGCCAGCAGCTTGGGACGGATAAAGGGTCAGCCCCAGCATTTT. The chain couples TRBV5-6 to TRBJ1-5; D gene uncertain. V lost 0 bases and J 6 bases, leaving 13 bases between the germline ends. In germline, CDR1 is SGHDT, CDR2 YYEEEE. This CDR3 is built from 15 residues.

This clone was seen a few times. The chain links TRBV10-2 to TRBJ1-2; no definite D call. The CDR3 has 13 amino acids. V lost 4 bases, J lost 7 bases, and 13 bases lay in between. Germline V gives CDR1 WSHSY, CDR2 SAAADI. This chain's CDR3 is CASSVRTDTGYTF. CDR3 bases: TGCGCCAGCAGTGTGAGGACCGACACTGGCTACACCTTC.

The chain joins TRBV5-1 to TRBJ1-4, with D uncertain. The V end lost 1 base, the J end lost 2 bases, and 6 bases lay between the germline ends. The CDR3 runs to 14 residues. Germline V gives CDR1 SGHRS, CDR2 YFSETQ. The CDR3 sequence is CASSLTRTNEKLFF. In DNA form, the CDR3 reads TGCGCCAGCAGCTTGACTCGGACTAATGAAAAACTGTTTTTT.

CDR3 region: CASSLDRRVDYGYTF. CDR3 nucleotide sequence: TGTGCCAGCAGCTTAGACCGCAGGGTGGACTATGGCTACACCTTC. The V call is TRBV7-9, the J call TRBJ1-2, with a weak D call TRBD1 (5 bases). V was cut by 1 base and J by 3 bases, with 12 bases left in between. The germline gives CDR1 SEHNR, CDR2 FQNEAQ (reference sequence). The CDR3 covers 15 residues.

The rearrangement uses TRBV4-1 and TRBJ2-5; TRBD2 might be the D (5 bases). CDR3 size: 16 residues. V lost 3 bases to trimming and J lost 2 bases, with 16 bases between them. Germline V CDR1 and CDR2: MGHRA, YSYEKL. The chain's CDR3 is CASSHPLAGPQETQYF. CDR3 nucleotide sequence: TGCGCCAGCAGCCATCCCCTGGCGGGCCCTCAAGAGACCCAGTACTTC.

In nucleotides, the CDR3 is TGCAGCGTCCCAGGGGGGGCCTACGAGCAGTACTTC. Translated: CSVPGGAYEQYF. This chain links TRBV29-1 with TRBJ2-7; D might be TRBD1 or TRBD2, each matching 7 bases. The V gene lost 6 bases and the J gene lost 2 bases, with 11 bases spanning the gap. The CDR3 is 12 amino acids. Germline CDR1 reads SQVTM; CDR2 reads ANQGSEA.

This clone occurred a few times. The rearrangement links TRBV4-1 to TRBJ2-2; D may correspond to TRBD1 or TRBD2 (7 bases each). V was pared by 0 bases and J by 4 bases, with 15 bases between. The CDR3 length is 17 residues. The germline CDR1 and CDR2 sequences are MGHRA and YSYEKL. The chain's CDR3 is CASSQDQGGGSTGELFF. The CDR3 DNA is TGCGCCAGCAGCCAAGATCAGGGGGGAGGGTCCACCGGGGAGCTGTTTTTT.

This clone was observed a handful of times. CDR3 protein: CASSFRTSGMFANTGELFF. In DNA, the CDR3 is TGTGCCAGCAGCTTTCGGACTAGCGGGATGTTCGCGAACACCGGGGAGCTGTTTTTT. The chain links TRBV7-2 to TRBJ2-2, with 12 bases identical to TRBD2. Losses at the gene ends were 3 bases for V and 0 bases for J; bases not matched to a gene: 8. Germline V gives CDR1 SGHTA, CDR2 FQGNSA. The CDR3 totals 19 residues.

The chain links TRBV9 to TRBJ1-2; D gene ambiguous. The CDR3 extends over 11 amino acids. Germline CDR1 is SGDLS and CDR2 is YYNGEE. V shed 2 bases and J shed 8 bases, with 7 bases lying between them. CDR3 residues: CASSVPGGYTF. CDR3 nucleotide sequence: TGTGCCAGCAGCGTTCCCGGAGGCTACACCTTC.

The V call is TRBV5-4, the J call TRBJ2-5; 8 nucleotides agree with TRBD2. The ends lost 2 bases at V and 5 bases at J; junction bases unmatched: 8. Germline assignment: CDR1 SGHNT and CDR2 YYREEE (reference sequence). The CDR3 length is 15 residues. The CDR3 coding sequence is TGTGCCAGCAGCTTAAACGGGAGGGCCTGGGAGACCCAGTACTTC. Its translation is CASSLNGRAWETQYF. The variable domain in full, with the rest retrieved from reference TRBV5-4 and TRBJ2-5, is ETGVTQSPTHLIKTRGQQVTLRCSSQSGHNTVSWYQQALGQGPQFIFQYYREEENGRGNFPPRFSGLQFPNYSSELNVNALELDDSALYLCASSLNGRAWETQYFGPGTRLLVL.

The rearrangement uses TRBV15 and TRBJ1-2; no reliable D call. The germline gives CDR1 LNHNV, CDR2 YYDKDF (reference sequence). Trimming took 2 bases from V and 7 from J, leaving 14 bases between them. This CDR3 is built from 14 residues. This chain's CDR3 is CATSRPEPLGGYTF. Written as DNA, the CDR3 is TGTGCCACCAGCAGACCTGAACCCCTCGGTGGCTACACCTTC.

J is TRBJ2-5 and V is TRBV6-5; 8 positions agree with TRBD1. J was trimmed by 2 bases and V by 5 bases; bases with no gene match: 1. The CDR3 totals 13 residues. The germline gives CDR1 MNHEY, CDR2 SVGAGI. The CDR3 loop is CASSRTGQETQYF. As DNA, the CDR3 is TGTGCCAGCAGTCGGACAGGGCAAGAGACCCAGTACTTC.

The rearrangement joins TRBV29-1 to TRBJ2-7, with a weak D call TRBD2 (7 bases). Per germline, CDR1 SQVTM and CDR2 ANQGSEA. The ends were cut back, 2 bases at V and 7 bases at J, with 24 bases in the middle. The CDR3 runs to 16 residues. CDR3 region: CSVELGIGGRVGEQYF. CDR3 coding DNA: TGCAGCGTTGAACTCGGGATCGGGGGGCGCGTGGGGGAGCAGTACTTC.

The chain combines TRBV30 with TRBJ2-3; D remains ambiguous. V lost 5 bases and J 2 bases, leaving 11 bases between the germline ends. Looked up from germline, CDR1 is GTSNPN and CDR2 is SVGIG (reference sequence). This CDR3 comprises 13 residues. The CDR3 protein is CAWGIPFTDTQYF. The DNA of the CDR3 is TGTGCCTGGGGGATACCGTTCACAGATACGCAGTATTTT.

The J gene is TRBJ2-6, the V gene TRBV30; D is uncertain. Trimming took off 5 bases at V and 2 bases at J, with 4 bases between the two ends. Germline CDR1 reads GTSNPN; CDR2 reads SVGIG (reference sequence). This CDR3 is built from 12 residues. The CDR3 DNA reads TGTGCCTGGCACCCTGGGGCCAACGTCCTGACTTTC. It encodes CAWHPGANVLTF. Using reference TRBV30 and TRBJ2-6 for the parts outside the CDR3, the full variable domain is SQTIHQWPATLVQPVGSPLSLECTVEGTSNPNLYWYRQAAGRGLQLLFYSVGIGQISSEVPQNLSASRPQDRQFILSSKKLLLSDSGFYLCAWHPGANVLTFGAGSRLTVL.

The V and J genes are TRBV29-1 and TRBJ1-1, with a possible D match to TRBD1 (6 bases). V dropped 1 base and J dropped 5 bases, with 17 bases sitting between them. The CDR3 spans 15 residues. Germline V gene lookup returns CDR1 SQVTM and CDR2 ANQGSEA. The chain's CDR3 is CSVEASFGGRTEAFF. CDR3 nucleotide sequence: TGCAGCGTTGAAGCGTCGTTCGGGGGCCGGACTGAAGCTTTCTTT.

This clone was seen a handful of times. The chain joins TRBV5-1 to TRBJ2-4; weak D call: TRBD1 (6 bases). Germline-derived CDR1 and CDR2 are SGHRS and YFSETQ. The CDR3 is 12 residues long. V dropped 4 bases and J dropped 6 bases, with 8 bases sitting between them. The CDR3 region has the DNA TGCGCCAGCAGCGGACAGCTAAACATTCAGTACTTC. Translated, it gives CASSGQLNIQYF.

In DNA, the CDR3 is TGTGCCAGCAGTCTGGGGTCCGGGGCCAACGTCCTGACTTTC. The encoded protein is CASSLGSGANVLTF. The J gene is TRBJ2-6, the V gene TRBV7-8; D gene ambiguous. This CDR3 is 14 amino acids long. V lost 6 bases and J 4 bases, leaving 10 bases between the germline ends. Per the germline V gene, CDR1 is SGHVS and CDR2 is FQNEAQ.

This chain links TRBV4-1 with TRBJ2-4; D is perhaps TRBD1 (5 bases). CDR1 MGHRA and CDR2 YSYEKL come from the germline V gene. The CDR3 length is 15 residues. V lost 4 bases, J lost 0 bases, and 10 bases lay in between. The CDR3 sequence is CASSPLGLAKNIQYF. The CDR3, as DNA: TGCGCCAGCAGCCCGTTGGGGCTAGCCAAAAACATTCAGTACTTC.

This sequence joins TRBV29-1 and TRBJ2-7; no reliable D call. The V gene's germline CDR1 is SQVTM and CDR2 ANQGSEA. Between the trimmed V and J ends, which lost 2 bases and 4 bases, there was a span of 15 bases. The CDR3 sequence is 14 residues long. CDR3 residues: CSVEFTPTEYEQYF. CDR3 DNA sequence: TGCAGCGTTGAATTCACCCCGACGGAATACGAGCAGTACTTC.

Note on this clone: A read error may be the cause here, since a much bigger clone is one base away. Other nucleotide sequences from this sample produce the same CDR3. CDR3 sequence reads: CASSQAYEKLFF. The CDR3 nucleotides are TGCGCCAGCAGCCAAGCGTATGAAAAACTGTTTTTT. The rearrangement uses TRBV4-1 and TRBJ1-4; D is uncertain. The CDR3 is 12 residues long. Trimming shortened V by 1 base and J by 6 bases, and 3 bases separated the two germline ends. Germline CDR1 MGHRA, CDR2 YSYEKL.